The source of this T cell receptor (beta chain) is a study of immune evolution from preneoplasia to lung adenocarcinoma. Study outcomes and limitations: Normal lung had highest clonality; later lesions appeared denser, more diverse.

Between the mid-2010s and the late 2010s, patients underwent resection in Japan or China. Histologic diagnosis was independently verified by two lung pathologists. Measured with immunoSEQ multiplex PCR; TCRdb has only the in-frame clones, and not every one. In the table there are approximately 3,000 clones, roughly 90% of which are singletons. The ends were cut back, 2 bases at V and 6 bases at J, with 19 bases in the middle. There are 16 residues in the CDR3. Germline lookup yields CDR1 MNHEY and CDR2 SVGAGI. Details on this clone: What it recognizes is unknown.

V and J are TRBV6-5 and TRBJ1-2; a weak D match, TRBD1 (6 bases). Sequences were obtained from FFPE adjacent normal lung tissue. This TCR came from a person aged 70 to 85 with lung adenocarcinoma. Written as DNA, the CDR3 is TGTGCCAGCAGTTACAGGACAGTGGCTCGATTGGATGGCTACACCTTC. Translating gives CASSYRTVARLDGYTF.